The next 21 T cell receptor beta chains were all read from a single sample in a study of T cell repertoires in cytomegalovirus infection. For these receptors, no antigen is known. Using its own MiXCR run on the reads, TCRdb lists one record per CDR3 protein. In the table there are about 770,000 distinct CDR3 sequences, 25% to 35% of which are singletons. The sample in question was cultured CD8+ T cells from PBMCs, obtained from culture after CMV antigen stimulation. The receptors were gathered from a human donor in good health (CMV status not recorded). Some clones in this sample may be carry-over from other donors' samples.

With regard to this clonotype: A much more abundant neighbour one base away suggests this may be a read error. The chain carries TRBV7-2 and TRBJ2-5; 7 nucleotides align to TRBD2. CDR1 SGHTA and CDR2 FQGNSA come from the germline V gene. The V and J ends lost 5 bases and 2 bases, in that order; junction bases with no gene match: 17. The CDR3 is 18 residues long. The CDR3 bases are TGTGCCAGCAGCCAAAATCCCGTCGGGGGGTGGAATCAAGAGACCCAGTACTTC. It specifies CASSQNPVGGWNQETQYF.

The CDR3 region has the DNA TGTGCCAGCAGTTACGTCAGATACTATGGCTACACCTTC. Its protein product is CASSYVRYYGYTF. The chain recombines TRBV6-2 or TRBV6-3 with TRBJ1-2; D gene ambiguous. V lost 2 bases to trimming and J lost 3 bases, with 7 bases between them. Germline V CDR1 and CDR2: MNHEY, SVGEGT. The CDR3 length is 13 residues.

This clonotype occurred a few times. The chain couples TRBV6-5 to TRBJ1-5; the D gene is possibly TRBD1 (6 bases). The CDR3 is 17 amino acids. V was clipped by 5 bases and J by 5 bases, with 22 bases between them. CDR1 and CDR2 (germline): MNHEY, SVGAGI. In nucleotides, the CDR3 is TGTGCCAGCAGTAGGGCCTGGGGCGATAGGGGGGATCAGCCCCAGCATTTT. The encoded protein is CASSRAWGDRGDQPQHF.

This clonotype has a count of ten or more. The rearrangement uses TRBV7-8 and TRBJ2-2; possible D gene TRBD1, 6 bases. The length of the CDR3 is 14 residues. The V and J ends lost 5 bases and 5 bases respectively, with 12 bases between them. Per the germline V gene, CDR1 is SGHVS and CDR2 is FQNEAQ. This CDR3 reads CASSGRDITGELFF. For the CDR3, the DNA is TGTGCCAGCAGCGGCCGGGACATAACCGGGGAGCTGTTTTTT.

The rearrangement uses TRBV6-5 and TRBJ1-2, with 10 positions matching TRBD1. Germline CDR1 reads MNHEY; CDR2 reads SVGAGI. V trimming: 4 bases; J trimming: 8 bases; junction bases outside the gene matches: 10. There are 15 residues in the CDR3. CDR3 amino acids: CASSSSGTGVRGYTF. The DNA for the CDR3 is TGTGCCAGCAGTTCCTCCGGGACAGGGGTGAGAGGCTACACCTTC.

This chain links TRBV5-1 with TRBJ1-1; 8 nucleotides agree with TRBD1. Germline V gene sequence: CDR1 SGHRS, CDR2 YFSETQ. The CDR3 has 15 amino acids. V was clipped by 3 bases and J by 6 bases; unmatched bases: 10. CDR3 coding DNA: TGCGCCAGCAGCTCGCTCGGACAGGGTGTCCCTGAAGCTTTCTTT. It is translated as CASSSLGQGVPEAFF.

The chain recombines TRBV12-3 or TRBV12-4 with TRBJ2-7; D remains ambiguous. The ends were cut back, 2 bases at V and 3 bases at J, with 11 bases in the middle. This CDR3 is built from 14 residues. CDR3 loop: CASSLFSESYEQYF. In DNA, the CDR3 is TGTGCCAGCAGTTTATTCTCCGAGAGCTACGAGCAGTACTTC.

This clonotype was seen only a few times. The chain employs TRBV19 and TRBJ1-1; the D gene is possibly TRBD1 (5 bases). The CDR3 totals 16 residues. V was pared by 5 bases and J by 5 bases, with 21 bases between. Germline V gene sequence: CDR1 LNHDA, CDR2 SQIVND (reference sequence). CDR3 bases: TGTGCCAGTAGTCCCTTGGGGCAGGCAAAAGAAACTGAAGCTTTCTTT. It translates to CASSPLGQAKETEAFF.

The rearrangement links TRBV6-2 or TRBV6-3 to TRBJ2-4; D is uncertain. This CDR3 has 16 amino acids. Germline CDR1 MNHEY, CDR2 SVGEGT. The germline V and J ends were trimmed by 7 bases and 6 bases, with 22 bases remaining between them. The CDR3 loop reads CASTPARWLEGNIQYF. DNA of the CDR3: TGTGCCAGCACCCCGGCCAGGTGGTTGGAAGGAAACATTCAGTACTTC.

The chain combines TRBV19 with TRBJ2-1; possibly TRBD2 for D (7 bases). CDR3 length equals 17 residues. With 4 bases removed from V and 0 bases from J, the gap between germline ends came to 16 bases. Germline CDR1 and CDR2: LNHDA and SQIVND (reference sequence). The CDR3 loop reads CASSSNNGGLSYNEQFF. The CDR3 region has the DNA TGTGCCAGTAGTAGTAATAACGGGGGGCTCTCCTACAATGAGCAGTTCTTC.

The rearrangement uses TRBV27 and TRBJ1-1; tentative D call: TRBD1 (5 bases). Germline CDR1 reads MNHEY; CDR2 reads SMNVEV (reference sequence). Trimming shortened V by 5 bases and J by 0 bases, and 13 bases separated the two germline ends. The CDR3 is 15 amino acids. CDR3 sequence: CASSPETAMNTEAFF. Here the CDR3 DNA reads TGTGCCAGCAGTCCCGAGACAGCCATGAACACTGAAGCTTTCTTT.

This clonotype was counted a few times. This chain links TRBV7-6 with TRBJ1-2; 8 bases are shared with TRBD1. The CDR3 totals 15 residues. Germline V gene lookup returns CDR1 SGHVS and CDR2 FNYEAQ. V lost 5 bases and J lost 0; bases outside the gene matches: 5. The CDR3 sequence is CASSLGQGPNYGYTF. CDR3 sequence (DNA): TGTGCCAGCAGCCTAGGACAGGGACCTAACTATGGCTACACCTTC.

This chain links TRBV7-9 with TRBJ1-5, with TRBD1 matching over 7 bases. With 5 bases clipped from V and 0 bases from J, the junction kept 4 bases outside the gene matches. The CDR3 loop spans 15 amino acids. Germline V lookup: CDR1 SEHNR, CDR2 FQNEAQ (reference sequence). CDR3 amino acids: CASSPDRDSNQPQHF. CDR3 sequence (DNA): TGTGCCAGCAGCCCAGACAGGGATAGCAATCAGCCCCAGCATTTT. Supplemented by reference TRBV7-9 and TRBJ1-5, the full variable domain reads DTGVSQNPRHKITKRGQNVTFRCDPISEHNRLYWYRQTLGQGPEFLTYFQNEAQLEKSRLLSDRFSAERPKGSFSTLEIQRTEQGDSAMYLCASSPDRDSNQPQHFGDGTRLSIL.

This chain joins TRBV15 and TRBJ1-4, with TRBD1 matching over 8 bases. CDR1 LNHNV and CDR2 YYDKDF come from the germline V gene (reference sequence). The CDR3 is 15 residues long. J gave up 8 bases and V 6 bases, and 11 bases lay outside the gene matches. CDR3 region: CATSRIDRGSEKLFF. Here the CDR3 DNA reads TGTGCCACCAGTAGGATAGACAGGGGTAGCGAAAAACTGTTTTTT.

The rearrangement joins TRBV5-6 to TRBJ1-2, with unresolved D. CDR3 length equals 12 residues. Germline V gives CDR1 SGHDT, CDR2 YYEEEE. V was clipped by 6 bases and J by 4 bases, with 10 bases between them. CDR3 sequence: CASTGRSYGYTF. DNA for the CDR3: TGTGCCAGCACCGGACGATCCTATGGCTACACCTTC. Combining the CDR3 with reference TRBV5-6 and TRBJ1-2 gives the whole variable domain DAGVTQSPTHLIKTRGQQVTLRCSPKSGHDTVSWYQQALGQGPQFIFQYYEEEERQRGNFPDRFSGHQFPNYSSELNVNALLLGDSALYLCASTGRSYGYTFGSGTRLTVV.

The V and J genes are TRBV19 and TRBJ1-4, with D perhaps matching TRBD1 (5 bases). The CDR3 runs 12 residues. Per the germline V gene, CDR1 is LNHDA and CDR2 is SQIVND (reference sequence). The V end was cut by 3 bases, the J end by 8 bases, with 7 bases between. The CDR3 DNA reads TGTGCCAGTAGTATGAGGGGAGAAAAACTGTTTTTT. This gives the protein CASSMRGEKLFF.

This clonotype was seen only a few times. The chain has TRBV27 and TRBJ2-6; no definite D call. V lost 5 bases to trimming and J lost 3 bases, with 5 bases between them. Germline V gene lookup returns CDR1 MNHEY and CDR2 SMNVEV (reference sequence). This CDR3 has 13 residues. As DNA, the CDR3 is TGTGCCAGCAGTCCCTTTGGGGCCAACGTCCTGACTTTC. Amino acids: CASSPFGANVLTF.

The gene calls are TRBV6-6 and TRBJ2-7; a possible D gene is TRBD2 (6 bases). V dropped 5 bases and J dropped 5 bases, with 16 bases sitting between them. The germline gives CDR1 MNHNY, CDR2 SVGAGI (reference sequence). The CDR3 length is 14 residues. The CDR3 DNA sequence: TGTGCCAGCAGTGCGGACATAGGAGGGGACGAGCAGTACGTC. This codes for CASSADIGGDEQYV.

This chain's CDR3 is CSASNTGASTEAFF. The CDR3 DNA is TGCAGTGCTAGCAACACAGGGGCGAGCACTGAAGCTTTCTTT. V is TRBV20-1 and J is TRBJ1-1; 7 bases are shared with TRBD1. Losses at the gene ends were 3 bases for V and 4 bases for J; bases not matched to a gene: 8. Germline assignment: CDR1 DFQATT and CDR2 SNEGSKA (reference sequence). CDR3 length equals 14 residues.

This clonotype was recorded at least ten times. The chain recombines TRBV7-8 with TRBJ2-7; weak D call: TRBD1 (6 bases). CDR1 and CDR2 from the germline V gene are SGHVS and FQNEAQ. The length of the CDR3 is 14 residues. The V end lost 3 bases, the J end lost 3 bases, and 12 bases lay between the germline ends. The chain's CDR3 is CASSFDRFFYEQYV. The CDR3 DNA reads TGTGCCAGCAGCTTCGACAGGTTCTTCTACGAGCAGTACGTC.

The J gene is TRBJ2-2, the V gene TRBV7-9; D remains unclear. CDR3 length: 15 amino acids. V dropped 4 bases and J dropped 1 base, with 10 bases sitting between them. Germline-derived CDR1 and CDR2 are SEHNR and FQNEAQ (reference sequence). The DNA for the CDR3 is TGTGCCAGCAGCTCAACGGCAGAGAACACCGGGGAGCTGTTTTTT. It yields the protein CASSSTAENTGELFF.